The subject of this entry is one TCR beta chain. Its matching antigen is unknown. The sample originates from a study of T cells in localized non-small cell lung cancer. General observations from the study: Uninvolved adjacent lung showed the highest T cell clonality, exceeding tumor.

TCRdb keeps only in-frame clones here, not all; method: immunoSEQ multiplex PCR. The table records about 40,000 clones, roughly 79% of them present only once. V trimming: 3 bases; J trimming: 3 bases; junction bases outside the gene matches: 5. CDR3 size: 15 residues. Germline V gene sequence: CDR1 MDHEN, CDR2 SYDVKM. V is TRBV28 and J is TRBJ1-3; 7 bases agree with TRBD1. The origin of this receptor is a male donor at least 60 years old with stage II lung adenocarcinoma. Sequences were derived from peripheral blood mononuclear cells, sampled before any cancer treatment. The CDR3 sequence is CASSFSGGSGNTIYF. The CDR3 coding sequence is TGTGCCAGCAGTTTTTCAGGGGGTAGTGGAAACACCATATATTTT.